The present T cell receptor beta chain was sequenced within a study of T cell changes during pregnancy in multiple sclerosis (dated by TCRdb to between 2017 and 2020). Regarding the complete study: The study looked at changes in the T cell repertoire across pregnancy in women with multiple sclerosis.

V gives up 1 base and J gives up 0 bases, and the segment between their germline ends measures 6 bases. From cysteine to phenylalanine, the CDR3 is 14 amino acids long. This entry keeps only the CDR3 DNA: 42 bases, framed from base 1. Per the germline V gene, SGHRS is the CDR1 and YFSETQ is the CDR2. Remarks on this clone: There is no known antigen for this receptor. Base qualities are not at hand, and no much larger clone is one base apart.

Library generation was performed with the immunoSEQ multiplex PCR assay. TCRdb carries this immuneACCESS record with in-frame sequences only. Its versions omit some clonotypes, under half of them owing to an unresolved V gene in the studies checked, with the rest unexplained. For this sample the table gives about 100,000 clones, of which 90% to 95% were detected only once. Around 1.2% of the sample belongs to the ten largest clones. The sequence derives from a female donor with multiple sclerosis, enrolled in a pregnancy study. Sequences were derived from peripheral blood, sampled in the second trimester of pregnancy. The rearrangement combines TRBV5-1 with TRBJ2-3, with the D gene too uncertain to name. Here the CDR3 is given as CASSLSGSTDTQYF. The sequenced DNA: TGCGCCAGCAGCTTGTCGGGTAGCACAGATACGCAGTATTTT.